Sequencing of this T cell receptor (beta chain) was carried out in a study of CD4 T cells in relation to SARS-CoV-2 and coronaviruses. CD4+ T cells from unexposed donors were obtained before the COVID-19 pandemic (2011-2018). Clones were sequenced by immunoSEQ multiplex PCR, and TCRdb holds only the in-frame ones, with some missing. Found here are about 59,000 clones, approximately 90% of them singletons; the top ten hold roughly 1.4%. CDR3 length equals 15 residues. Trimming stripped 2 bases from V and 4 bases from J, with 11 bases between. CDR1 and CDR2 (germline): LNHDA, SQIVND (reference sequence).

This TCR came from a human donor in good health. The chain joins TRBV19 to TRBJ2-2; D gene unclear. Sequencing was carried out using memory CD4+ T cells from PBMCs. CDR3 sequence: CASSISQVGTGELFF. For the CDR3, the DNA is TGTGCCAGTAGTATAAGCCAGGTCGGCACCGGGGAGCTGTTTTTT.